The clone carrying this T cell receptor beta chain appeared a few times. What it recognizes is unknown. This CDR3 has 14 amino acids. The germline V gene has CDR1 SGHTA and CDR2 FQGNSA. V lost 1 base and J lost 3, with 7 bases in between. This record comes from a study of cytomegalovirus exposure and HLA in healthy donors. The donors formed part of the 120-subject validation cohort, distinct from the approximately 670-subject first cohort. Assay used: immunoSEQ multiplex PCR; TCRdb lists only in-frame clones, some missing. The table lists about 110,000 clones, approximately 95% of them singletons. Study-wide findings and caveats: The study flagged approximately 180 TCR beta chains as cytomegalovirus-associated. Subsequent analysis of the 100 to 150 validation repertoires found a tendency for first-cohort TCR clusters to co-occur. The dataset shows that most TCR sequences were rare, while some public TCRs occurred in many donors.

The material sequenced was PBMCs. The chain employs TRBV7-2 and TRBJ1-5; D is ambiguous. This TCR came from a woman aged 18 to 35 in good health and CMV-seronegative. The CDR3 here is CASSLDSFNQPQHF. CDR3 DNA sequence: TGTGCCAGCAGCTTAGACAGCTTCAATCAGCCCCAGCATTTT.